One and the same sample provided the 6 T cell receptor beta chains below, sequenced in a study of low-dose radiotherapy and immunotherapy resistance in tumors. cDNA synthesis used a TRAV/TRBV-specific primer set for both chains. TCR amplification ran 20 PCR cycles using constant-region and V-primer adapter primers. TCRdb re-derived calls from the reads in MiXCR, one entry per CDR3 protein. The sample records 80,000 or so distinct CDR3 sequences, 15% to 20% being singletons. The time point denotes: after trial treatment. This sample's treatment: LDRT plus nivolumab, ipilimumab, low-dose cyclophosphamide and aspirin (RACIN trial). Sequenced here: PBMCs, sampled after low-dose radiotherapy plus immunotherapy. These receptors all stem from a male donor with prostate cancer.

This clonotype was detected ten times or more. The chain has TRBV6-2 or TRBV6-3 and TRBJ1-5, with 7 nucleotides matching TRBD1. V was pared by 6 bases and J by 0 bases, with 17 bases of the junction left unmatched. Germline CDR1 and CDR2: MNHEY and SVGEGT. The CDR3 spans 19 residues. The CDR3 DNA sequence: TGTGCCAGCAGCTATACAGGGGAAAGGCTTCTCTATAGCAATCAGCCCCAGCATTTT. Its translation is CASSYTGERLLYSNQPQHF.

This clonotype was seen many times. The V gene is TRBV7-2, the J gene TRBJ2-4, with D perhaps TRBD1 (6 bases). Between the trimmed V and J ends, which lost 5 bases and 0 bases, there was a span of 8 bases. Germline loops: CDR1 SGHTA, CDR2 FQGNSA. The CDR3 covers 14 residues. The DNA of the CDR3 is TGTGCCAGCAGCCAACAGGGAGCCAAAAACATTCAGTACTTC. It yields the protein CASSQQGAKNIQYF.

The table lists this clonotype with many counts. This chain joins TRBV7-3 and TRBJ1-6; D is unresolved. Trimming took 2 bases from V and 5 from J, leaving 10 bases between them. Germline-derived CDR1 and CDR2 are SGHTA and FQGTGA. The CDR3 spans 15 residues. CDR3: CASSLVSGNNSPLHF. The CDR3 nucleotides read TGTGCCAGCAGCTTAGTCAGTGGGAATAATTCACCCCTCCACTTT.

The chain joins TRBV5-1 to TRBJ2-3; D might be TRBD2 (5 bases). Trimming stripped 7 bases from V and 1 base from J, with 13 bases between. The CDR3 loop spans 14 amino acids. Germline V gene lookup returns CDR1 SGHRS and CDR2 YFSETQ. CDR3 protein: CASGPREGTDTQYF. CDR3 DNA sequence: TGCGCCAGCGGGCCTCGGGAAGGCACAGATACGCAGTATTTT. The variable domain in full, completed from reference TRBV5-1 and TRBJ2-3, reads KAGVTQTPRYLIKTRGQQVTLSCSPISGHRSVSWYQQTPGQGLQFLFEYFSETQRNKGNFPGRFSGRQFSNSRSEMNVSTLELGDSALYLCASGPREGTDTQYFGPGTRLTVL.

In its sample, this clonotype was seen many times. The CDR3, as DNA: TGTGCCAGCAGCTTTCCAGAAAACATTCAGTACTTC. Encoded protein: CASSFPENIQYF. The chain has TRBV7-2 and TRBJ2-4; D is uncertain. V lost 3 bases and J lost 5, with 5 bases in between. The length of the CDR3 is 12 residues. From germline, CDR1 is SGHTA and CDR2 FQGNSA.

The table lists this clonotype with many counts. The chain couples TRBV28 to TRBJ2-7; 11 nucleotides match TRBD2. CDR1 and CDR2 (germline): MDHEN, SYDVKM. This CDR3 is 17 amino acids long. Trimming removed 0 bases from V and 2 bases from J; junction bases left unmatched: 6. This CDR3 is CASSLWTGLAVPYEQYF. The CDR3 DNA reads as TGTGCCAGCAGTTTATGGACGGGACTAGCGGTACCCTACGAGCAGTACTTC.